The next 20 T cell receptor beta chains were all read from a single sample in a study of blood T cell repertoires in COVID-19. Here immunoSEQ multiplex PCR was the method, and the copy in TCRdb shows in-frame clones only, minus some. Of 26,000 or so clones listed, roughly 84% were seen once; the top ten hold about 13%. The sequenced sample consisted of peripheral blood. The source of these receptors is a human donor in a cohort sampled during active COVID-19. The donor label of this sample is uncertain.

The CDR3 is CASSPGIETNEQFF. Written as DNA, the CDR3 is TGTGCCAGCAGCCCGGGGATAGAAACCAATGAGCAGTTCTTC. The J gene is TRBJ2-1, the V gene TRBV5-6; TRBD2 might be the D (5 bases). Germline V gene data show CDR1 as SGHDT and CDR2 as YYEEEE. The CDR3 is 14 amino acids. V lost 4 bases and J lost 6, with 14 bases in between.

The J gene is TRBJ2-7, the V gene TRBV6-2 or TRBV6-3; 8 bases match TRBD1. CDR1 is MNHEY, CDR2 SVGEGT, per germline. The trim removed 1 base at V and 3 bases at J, leaving 2 bases unmatched. This CDR3 is 14 amino acids long. CDR3 nucleotide sequence: TGTGCCAGCAGTTACTGGACAGGGAGCTACGAGCAGTACTTC. Protein: CASSYWTGSYEQYF.

V is TRBV6-1 and J is TRBJ2-7; a possible D gene is TRBD2 (5 bases). CDR3 size: 17 residues. Germline CDR1 MNHNS, CDR2 SASEGT. Trimming shortened V by 1 base and J by 1 base, and 17 bases separated the two germline ends. In DNA form, the CDR3 reads TGTGCCAGCAGTGAAGGGAGGACCATTCTCGGGTCCTACGAGCAGTACTTC. Amino acids: CASSEGRTILGSYEQYF.

This clone was observed a few times. V is TRBV19 and J is TRBJ1-4; D is unclear. This CDR3 region has 16 residues. The germline gives CDR1 LNHDA, CDR2 SQIVND (reference sequence). The V gene lost 5 bases and the J gene lost 8 bases, with 21 bases spanning the gap. The CDR3 bases are TGTGCCAGTAGTCCCCAATTTAGAGGGATCTCCGAAAAACTGTTTTTT. Translating gives CASSPQFRGISEKLFF.

The chain combines TRBV9 with TRBJ2-3; 16 bases line up with TRBD2. Looked up from germline, CDR1 is SGDLS and CDR2 is YYNGEE. The CDR3 covers 17 residues. After removal of 2 bases from V and 5 bases from J, the junction contained 5 bases not matched to a gene. CDR3 region: CASSVGLAGGLGDTQYF. In DNA, the CDR3 is TGTGCCAGCAGCGTGGGACTAGCGGGGGGGCTGGGAGATACGCAGTATTTT.

The chain uses TRBV6-5 and TRBJ1-2; D ambiguous. The CDR3 is made up of 13 amino acids. Trimming shortened V by 8 bases and J by 5 bases, and 15 bases separated the two germline ends. In germline, CDR1 is MNHEY, CDR2 SVGAGI. CDR3 nucleotides: TGTGCCAGCGAGCAACAGAATGTTTATGGCTACACCTTC. It codes for CASEQQNVYGYTF.

This sequence joins TRBV4-1 and TRBJ1-5; D call uncertain. Trimming removed 0 bases from V and 2 bases from J, with 11 bases in between. The V gene's germline CDR1 is MGHRA and CDR2 YSYEKL. The CDR3 is 16 residues long. CDR3 sequence reads: CASSQDNFRGNQPQHF. The DNA of the CDR3 is TGCGCCAGCAGCCAAGATAACTTCCGCGGCAATCAGCCCCAGCATTTT.

The chain has TRBV27 and TRBJ2-7, with 9 bases lining up with TRBD1. The germline V gene encodes CDR1 MNHEY and CDR2 SMNVEV (reference sequence). The CDR3 extends over 14 amino acids. J lost 8 bases, V lost 6 bases, and 11 bases had no gene match. CDR3: CASSLGTGYSQQYF. The CDR3 DNA follows: TGTGCCAGCAGCCTCGGGACAGGGTATTCCCAGCAGTACTTC.

The chain recombines TRBV3-1 (or the pseudogene TRBV3-2) with TRBJ2-5; TRBD2 might be the D (7 bases). Germline CDR1 LGHDT, CDR2 YNNKEL (reference sequence). This CDR3 spans 13 amino acids. The V and J ends lost 3 bases and 7 bases respectively, with 12 bases between them. The CDR3 sequence: CASSQGRGGTQYF. The CDR3, as DNA: TGTGCCAGCAGCCAGGGGAGGGGGGGGACCCAGTACTTC.

The chain recombines TRBV5-1 with TRBJ2-2; TRBD2 aligns across 14 bases. Germline lookup yields CDR1 SGHRS and CDR2 YFSETQ. The CDR3 has 18 residues. V trimming: 3 bases; J trimming: 5 bases; junction bases outside the gene matches: 9. CDR3 amino acids: CASSSGTSGGRKTGELFF. DNA of the CDR3: TGCGCCAGCAGCTCCGGGACTAGCGGGGGAAGGAAGACCGGGGAGCTGTTTTTT.

The rearrangement joins TRBV4-2 to TRBJ2-1; the D gene is possibly TRBD2 (7 bases). Germline V CDR1 and CDR2: LGHNA, YNFKEQ. This CDR3 spans 14 amino acids. V was cut by 2 bases and J by 7 bases, with 12 bases left in between. The chain's CDR3 is CASSQWGGANEQFF. The CDR3 nucleotides read TGTGCCAGCAGCCAATGGGGGGGGGCAAATGAGCAGTTCTTC.

The chain couples TRBV30 to TRBJ1-5; weak D call: TRBD1 (6 bases). From germline, CDR1 is GTSNPN and CDR2 SVGIG (reference sequence). This CDR3 has 16 amino acids. The V end was cut by 2 bases, the J end by 8 bases, with 22 bases between. DNA of the CDR3: TGTGCCTGGAGTCGACAGGTTGTAGGCTCGTTTGAGCCCCAGCATTTT. It yields the protein CAWSRQVVGSFEPQHF. Complete variable domain (other parts from reference TRBV30 and TRBJ1-5): SQTIHQWPATLVQPVGSPLSLECTVEGTSNPNLYWYRQAAGRGLQLLFYSVGIGQISSEVPQNLSASRPQDRQFILSSKKLLLSDSGFYLCAWSRQVVGSFEPQHFGDGTRLSIL.

Comment on this clone: At one boundary the junction diverges from the germline segment, which might be a read error. The chain uses TRBV2 and TRBJ1-2, with 7 bases fitting TRBD1. In germline, CDR1 is SNHLY, CDR2 FYNNEI. The CDR3 extends over 12 amino acids. CDR3 amino acids: CASSEDRRGPNF. The CDR3, as DNA: TGTGCCAGCAGTGAGGACAGGCGAGGCCCCAACTTC.

The rearrangement joins TRBV18 to TRBJ1-5, with D unresolved. V was pared by 3 bases and J by 3 bases, with 6 bases between. CDR3 size: 13 residues. The germline CDR1 and CDR2 sequences are KGHSH and LQKENI. The CDR3 DNA is TGTGCCAGCTCACCGTCTACCAATCAGCCCCAGCATTTT. It specifies CASSPSTNQPQHF.

The chain links TRBV3-1 (or the pseudogene TRBV3-2) to TRBJ2-4; 10 bases match TRBD2. After removal of 4 bases from V and 0 bases from J, the junction contained 15 bases not matched to a gene. CDR1 and CDR2 (germline): LGHDT, YNNKEL (reference sequence). The CDR3 is 20 amino acids. The CDR3 DNA reads TGTGCCAGCAGCCGCTCGCTATCAGCGGGGGGGGACCTAGCCAAAAACATTCAGTACTTC. This encodes CASSRSLSAGGDLAKNIQYF.

The V call is TRBV2, the J call TRBJ1-4; possibly TRBD1 for D (6 bases). From germline, CDR1 is SNHLY and CDR2 FYNNEI. The V end lost 6 bases, the J end lost 0 bases, and 11 bases lay between the germline ends. The CDR3 contains 15 residues. This CDR3 is CASRGTFATNEKLFF. The CDR3 coding sequence is TGTGCCAGCAGGGGGACATTTGCAACTAATGAAAAACTGTTTTTT.

The V and J genes are TRBV9 and TRBJ1-3; weak D call: TRBD1 (5 bases). Deletions cut 1 base from V and 4 bases from J, with 12 bases between. The CDR3 sequence is 15 residues long. Germline CDR1 reads SGDLS; CDR2 reads YYNGEE. Here the CDR3 reads CASSVFAGEGNTIYF. Here the CDR3 DNA reads TGTGCCAGCAGCGTATTTGCGGGGGAGGGAAACACCATATATTTT. The whole variable domain, remainder taken from reference TRBV9 and TRBJ1-3, is DSGVTQTPKHLITATGQRVTLRCSPRSGDLSVYWYQQSLDQGLQFLIQYYNGEERAKGNILERFSAQQFPDLHSELNLSSLELGDSALYFCASSVFAGEGNTIYFGEGSWLTVV.

CDR3 nucleotide sequence: TGTGCCAGCAGTGAAAGTAGGGCAGGGGGCAATTCACCCCTCCACTTT. It yields the protein CASSESRAGGNSPLHF. The chain combines TRBV2 with TRBJ1-6; TRBD1 matches 8 bases. The CDR3 covers 16 residues. Germline assignment: CDR1 SNHLY and CDR2 FYNNEI. V shed 2 bases and J 7 bases; nucleotides not matched to a gene: 7.

The chain recombines TRBV9 with TRBJ2-2; 9 bases line up with TRBD1. This CDR3 region has 16 residues. Germline V gene lookup returns CDR1 SGDLS and CDR2 YYNGEE. The V segment lost 4 bases and the J segment 5 bases; nucleotides outside the gene matches: 9. This chain's CDR3 is CASSSRTGEGTGELFF. The CDR3 DNA reads as TGTGCCAGCAGCTCCCGGACAGGGGAAGGAACCGGGGAGCTGTTTTTT.

The J gene is TRBJ2-5, the V gene TRBV18, with 9 positions matching TRBD1. The CDR3 spans 16 residues. Germline V lookup: CDR1 KGHSH, CDR2 LQKENI. J gave up 5 bases and V 2 bases, and 9 bases lay outside the gene matches. The CDR3 loop reads CASSPVATGGAETQYF. CDR3 sequence (DNA): TGTGCCAGCTCACCAGTAGCCACAGGGGGCGCGGAGACCCAGTACTTC.